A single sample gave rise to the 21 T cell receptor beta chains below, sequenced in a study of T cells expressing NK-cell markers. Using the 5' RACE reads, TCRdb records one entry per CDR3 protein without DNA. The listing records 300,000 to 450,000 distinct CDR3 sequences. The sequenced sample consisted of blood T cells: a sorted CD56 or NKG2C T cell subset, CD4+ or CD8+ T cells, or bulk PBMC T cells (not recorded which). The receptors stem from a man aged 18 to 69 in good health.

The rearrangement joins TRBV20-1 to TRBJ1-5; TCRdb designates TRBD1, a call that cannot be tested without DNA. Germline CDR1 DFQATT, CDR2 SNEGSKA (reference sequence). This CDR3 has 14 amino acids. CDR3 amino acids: CSAGRDRNYQPQHF.

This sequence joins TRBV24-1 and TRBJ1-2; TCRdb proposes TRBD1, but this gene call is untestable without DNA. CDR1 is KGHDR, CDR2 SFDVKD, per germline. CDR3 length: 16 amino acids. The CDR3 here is CATSDGTGLGRYGYTF.

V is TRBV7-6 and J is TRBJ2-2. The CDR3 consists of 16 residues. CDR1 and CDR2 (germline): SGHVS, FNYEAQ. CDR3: CASSLMSASNTGELFF.

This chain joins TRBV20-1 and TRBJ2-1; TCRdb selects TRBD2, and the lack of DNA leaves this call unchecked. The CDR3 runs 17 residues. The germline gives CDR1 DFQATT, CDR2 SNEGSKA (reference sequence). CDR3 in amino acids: CSALGLAGAPSYNEQFF.

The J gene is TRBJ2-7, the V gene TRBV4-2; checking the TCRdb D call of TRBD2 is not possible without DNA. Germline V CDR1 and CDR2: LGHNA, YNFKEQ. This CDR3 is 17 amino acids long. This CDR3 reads CASSRRLNAGGVYEQYF.

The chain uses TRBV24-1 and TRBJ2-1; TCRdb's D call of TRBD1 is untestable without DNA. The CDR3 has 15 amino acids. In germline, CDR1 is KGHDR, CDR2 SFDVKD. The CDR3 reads CATSDPTGVEDEQFF.

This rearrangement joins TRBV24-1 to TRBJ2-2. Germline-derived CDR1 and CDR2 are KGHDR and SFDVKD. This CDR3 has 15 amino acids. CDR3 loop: CATSAADRNTGELFF.

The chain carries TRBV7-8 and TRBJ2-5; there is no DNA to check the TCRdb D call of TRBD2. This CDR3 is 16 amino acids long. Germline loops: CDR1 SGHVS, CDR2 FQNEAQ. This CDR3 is CASSPRQGGLAETQYF.

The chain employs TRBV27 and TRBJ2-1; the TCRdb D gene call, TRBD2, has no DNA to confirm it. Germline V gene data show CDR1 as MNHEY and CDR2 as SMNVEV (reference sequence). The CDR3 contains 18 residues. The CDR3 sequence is CASSFIFGGGANRNEQFF.

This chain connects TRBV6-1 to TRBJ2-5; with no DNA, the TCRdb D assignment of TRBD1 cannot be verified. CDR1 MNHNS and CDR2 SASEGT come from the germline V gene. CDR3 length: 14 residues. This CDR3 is CASSGLTGEETQYF.

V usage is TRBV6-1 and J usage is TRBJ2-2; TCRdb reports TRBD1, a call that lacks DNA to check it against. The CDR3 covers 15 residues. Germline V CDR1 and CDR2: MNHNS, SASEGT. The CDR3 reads CASRNDRVVAGELFF.

The CDR3 spells CASSPGLAGGNQETQYF. The chain carries TRBV3-1 and TRBJ2-5; TCRdb reports TRBD2, a call that lacks DNA to check it against. The CDR3 is 17 amino acids. Germline V lookup: CDR1 LGHDT, CDR2 YNNKEL (reference sequence).

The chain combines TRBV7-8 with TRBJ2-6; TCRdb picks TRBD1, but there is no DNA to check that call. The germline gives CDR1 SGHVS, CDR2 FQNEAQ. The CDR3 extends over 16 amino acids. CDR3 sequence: CASSFSGGAGANVLTF.

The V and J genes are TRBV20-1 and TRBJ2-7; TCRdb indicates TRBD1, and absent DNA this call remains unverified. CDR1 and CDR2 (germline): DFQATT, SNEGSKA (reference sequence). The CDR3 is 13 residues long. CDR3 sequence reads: CSAHHEAGYEQYF.

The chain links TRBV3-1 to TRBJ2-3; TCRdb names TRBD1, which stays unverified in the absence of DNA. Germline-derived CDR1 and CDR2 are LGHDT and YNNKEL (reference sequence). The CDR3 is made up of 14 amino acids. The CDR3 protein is CASSHSGVSDTQYF.

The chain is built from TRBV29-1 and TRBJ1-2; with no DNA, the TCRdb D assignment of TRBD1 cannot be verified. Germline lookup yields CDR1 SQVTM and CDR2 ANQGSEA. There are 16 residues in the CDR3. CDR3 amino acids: CSVSTHRTNRAYGYTF. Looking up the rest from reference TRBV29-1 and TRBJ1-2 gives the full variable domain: SAVISQKPSRDICQRGTSLTIQCQVDSQVTMMFWYRQQPGQSLTLIATANQGSEATYESGFVIDKFPISRPNLTFSTLTVSNMSPEDSSIYLCSVSTHRTNRAYGYTFGSGTRLTVV.

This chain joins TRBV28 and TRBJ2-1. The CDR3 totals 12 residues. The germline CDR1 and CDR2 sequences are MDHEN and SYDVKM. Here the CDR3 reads CASGGLYNEQFF.

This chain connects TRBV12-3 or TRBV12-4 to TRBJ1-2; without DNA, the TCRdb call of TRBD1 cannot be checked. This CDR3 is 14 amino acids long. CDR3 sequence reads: CASSRGTDRYGYTF.

CDR3 in amino acids: CASSLDRGPRWDNEQFF. V gene TRBV5-6 combines with J gene TRBJ2-1; the TRBD2 assignment by TCRdb is unverifiable without DNA. CDR1 is SGHDT, CDR2 YYEEEE, per germline. The CDR3 totals 17 residues.

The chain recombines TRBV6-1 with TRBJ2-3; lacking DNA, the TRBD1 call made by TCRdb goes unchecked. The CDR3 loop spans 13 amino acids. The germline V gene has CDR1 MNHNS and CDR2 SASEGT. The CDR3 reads CASTDTGAYTQYF.

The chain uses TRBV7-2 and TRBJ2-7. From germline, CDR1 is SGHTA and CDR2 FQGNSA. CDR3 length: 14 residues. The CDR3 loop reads CASSVSFDAGEQYF.